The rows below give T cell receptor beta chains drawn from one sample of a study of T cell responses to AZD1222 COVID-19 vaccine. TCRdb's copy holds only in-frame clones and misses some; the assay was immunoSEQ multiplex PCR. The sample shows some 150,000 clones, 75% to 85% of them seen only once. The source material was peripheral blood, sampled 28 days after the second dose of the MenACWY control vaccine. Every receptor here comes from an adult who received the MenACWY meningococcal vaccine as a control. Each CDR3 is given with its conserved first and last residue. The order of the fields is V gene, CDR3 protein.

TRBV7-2	CASSPTGGISTDTQYF
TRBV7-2	CASSLARGRRITTNTEAFF
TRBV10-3	CAISDSTTRNEQFF
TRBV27	CASSSTGTAKYEQYF
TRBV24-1	CATTTGTGMEGNEQFF
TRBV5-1	CASSPRRTSGPKELFF
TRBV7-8	CASSANREYYNEQFF
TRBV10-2	CASSVGGIGPDEQFF
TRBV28	CASSSDRLYGYTF
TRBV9	CASSVGVVGVGYTF
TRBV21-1	CASSNGPGSRLYGYTF
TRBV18	CASSRTSGGIQETQYF
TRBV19	CATRSVASGANVLTF
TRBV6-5	CASIAPGQETQYF
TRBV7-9	CASSLRVLTSTDTQYF
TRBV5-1	CASSLALAANTRDTQYF
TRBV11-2	CASSPGALAGSSYNEQFF
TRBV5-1	CASSLVNYGYTF
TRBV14	CASSQVTASSGELFF
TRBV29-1	CSVVTGRDGYTF
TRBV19	CASSIGDSMSSYEQYF
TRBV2	CATRASGGETQYF
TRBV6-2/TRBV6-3	CASSYRLALVSYEQYF
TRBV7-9	CASSLADTGHQDF
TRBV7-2	CASRLGLASYEQYF
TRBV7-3	CASSQGGTDTQYF
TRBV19	CASSIRLAGVVDTQYF
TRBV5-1	CASSLEGHVNSPLHF
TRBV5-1	CASSLGQGGSYNSPLHF
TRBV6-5	CASRQPGVGYGYTF
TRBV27	CASSLSWRGADTQYF
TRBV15	CATSGSLSTDTQYF
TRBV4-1	CASSQDRGSSYNSPLHF